The present TCR beta chain was sequenced within a study of blood T cell repertoires in COVID-19. Assay: immunoSEQ multiplex PCR; the TCRdb copy retains only in-frame clones and omits some. The table includes 240,000 or so clones, more than 75% detected once. Specimen: peripheral blood. The TCR comes from a man of 80 years or more with acute or convalescent COVID-19.

CDR3 amino acids: CASSLGRDISPQHF. In DNA, the CDR3 is TGTGCCAGCAGCTTGGGCAGGGACATATCGCCCCAGCATTTT. The chain carries TRBV5-6 and TRBJ1-5; maybe TRBD1 (6 bases). There are 14 residues in the CDR3. V shed 0 bases and J shed 9 bases, with 13 bases lying between them. The germline V gene has CDR1 SGHDT and CDR2 YYEEEE.